The next 5 T cell receptor beta chains were all read from a single sample in a study of early T cells in non-severe SARS-CoV-2 infection. TCRdb re-derived calls from the 5' RACE reads in MiXCR, one entry per CDR3 protein. Of approximately 69,000 distinct CDR3 sequences listed, about 9% are singletons. Specimen: whole blood. The receptors were gathered from an adult who was a healthcare worker with PCR-confirmed SARS-CoV-2 infection or an uninfected control (not recorded which).

The V gene is TRBV5-1, the J gene TRBJ2-1; 11 positions match TRBD2. The J segment lost 7 bases and the V segment lost 2 bases, leaving 2 bases of the junction unmatched. Germline V lookup: CDR1 SGHRS, CDR2 YFSETQ. This CDR3 contains 14 residues. The DNA of the CDR3 is TGCGCCAGCAGCTTCGGGACTAGCGGTAATGAGCAGTTCTTC. As protein: CASSFGTSGNEQFF.

This clonotype was seen ten or more times. The chain combines TRBV29-1 with TRBJ2-7, with D hard to call. Germline CDR1 and CDR2: SQVTM and ANQGSEA. This CDR3 has 14 amino acids. The V end was cut by 6 bases, the J end by 3 bases, with 18 bases between. CDR3 in amino acids: CSVQPGPLHYEQYF. CDR3 DNA: TGCAGCGTCCAACCGGGCCCTTTGCACTACGAGCAGTACTTC.

This clonotype has just a few counts. The chain is built from TRBV11-3 and TRBJ2-1; TRBD2 agrees at 9 bases. Trimming took 4 bases from V and 4 from J; bases not matched to a gene: 8. The germline gives CDR1 SGHNT, CDR2 YENEEA. The CDR3 loop spans 16 amino acids. The CDR3 loop is CASSSQGGGAYNEQFF. The CDR3 DNA reads as TGTGCCAGCAGCTCCCAAGGCGGGGGGGCTTACAATGAGCAGTTCTTC.

The genes are TRBV29-1 and TRBJ1-1, with D unresolved. The germline V gene has CDR1 SQVTM and CDR2 ANQGSEA. The CDR3 runs 13 residues. V dropped 4 bases and J dropped 2 bases, with 11 bases sitting between them. The CDR3 spells CSVGWRTNTEAFF. CDR3 sequence (DNA): TGCAGCGTTGGGTGGAGGACCAACACTGAAGCTTTCTTT.

This clonotype was detected only once. The junction departs from germline at one end; a sequencing error may be responsible. J is TRBJ2-1 and V is TRBV6-2 or TRBV6-3, with TRBD2 matching over 9 bases. From germline, CDR1 is MNHEY and CDR2 SVGEGT. CDR3 length equals 14 residues. CDR3 residues: CASSDSGLAYEQFF. The CDR3, as DNA: TGTGCCAGCAGTGACTCGGGACTAGCCTATGAGCAGTTCTTC.